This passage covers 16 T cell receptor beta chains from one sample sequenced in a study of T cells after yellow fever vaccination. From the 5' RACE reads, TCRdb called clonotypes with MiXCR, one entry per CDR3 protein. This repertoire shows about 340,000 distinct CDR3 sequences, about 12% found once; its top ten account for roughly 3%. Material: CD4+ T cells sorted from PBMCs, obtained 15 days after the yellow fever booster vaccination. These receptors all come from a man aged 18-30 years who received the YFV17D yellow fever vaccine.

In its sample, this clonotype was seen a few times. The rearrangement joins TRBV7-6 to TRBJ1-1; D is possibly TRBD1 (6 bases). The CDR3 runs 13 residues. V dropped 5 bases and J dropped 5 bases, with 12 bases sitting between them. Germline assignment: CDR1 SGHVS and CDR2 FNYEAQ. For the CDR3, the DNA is TGTGCCAGCAGCACCACAGGGTTGACTGAAGCTTTCTTT. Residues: CASSTTGLTEAFF. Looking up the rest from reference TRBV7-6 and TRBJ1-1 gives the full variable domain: GAGVSQSPRYKVTKRGQDVALRCDPISGHVSLYWYRQALGQGPEFLTYFNYEAQQDKSGLPNDRFSAERPEGSISTLTIQRTEQRDSAMYRCASSTTGLTEAFFGQGTRLTVV.

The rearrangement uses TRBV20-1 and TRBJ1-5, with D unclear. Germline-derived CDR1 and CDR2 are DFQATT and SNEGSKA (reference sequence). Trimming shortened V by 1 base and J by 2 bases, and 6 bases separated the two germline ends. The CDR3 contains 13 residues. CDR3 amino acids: CSARVSGNQPQHF. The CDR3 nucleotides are TGCAGTGCTAGAGTTTCGGGCAATCAGCCCCAGCATTTT.

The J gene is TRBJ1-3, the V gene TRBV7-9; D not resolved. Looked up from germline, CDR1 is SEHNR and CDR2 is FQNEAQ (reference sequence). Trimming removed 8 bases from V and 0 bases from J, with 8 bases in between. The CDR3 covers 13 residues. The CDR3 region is CASEAGSGNTIYF. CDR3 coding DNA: TGTGCCAGCGAAGCAGGCTCTGGAAACACCATATATTTT.

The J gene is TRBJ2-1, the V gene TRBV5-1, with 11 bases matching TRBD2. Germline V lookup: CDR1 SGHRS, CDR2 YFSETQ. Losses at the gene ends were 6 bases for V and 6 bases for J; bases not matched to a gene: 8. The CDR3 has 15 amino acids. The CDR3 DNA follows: TGCGCCAGCACCCCTCTAGCGGGGGGTCCCAATGAGCAGTTCTTC. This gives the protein CASTPLAGGPNEQFF.

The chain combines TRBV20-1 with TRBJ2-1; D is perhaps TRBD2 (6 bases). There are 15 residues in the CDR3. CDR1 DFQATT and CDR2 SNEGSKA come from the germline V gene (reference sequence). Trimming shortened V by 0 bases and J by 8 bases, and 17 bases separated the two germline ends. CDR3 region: CSARERDSSIYEQFF. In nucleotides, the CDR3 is TGCAGTGCTAGAGAACGGGACTCATCAATCTATGAGCAGTTCTTC.

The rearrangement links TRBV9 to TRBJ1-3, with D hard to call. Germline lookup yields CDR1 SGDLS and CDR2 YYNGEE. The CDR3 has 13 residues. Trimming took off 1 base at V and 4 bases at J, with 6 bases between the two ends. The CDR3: CASSVTTGNTIYF. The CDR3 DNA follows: TGTGCCAGCAGCGTAACCACCGGAAACACCATATATTTT.

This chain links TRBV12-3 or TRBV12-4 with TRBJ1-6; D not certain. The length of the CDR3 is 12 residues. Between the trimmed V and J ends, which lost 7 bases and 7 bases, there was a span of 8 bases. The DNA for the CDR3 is TGTGCCAGCACATGGGGAAATTCACCCCTCCACTTT. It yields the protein CASTWGNSPLHF.

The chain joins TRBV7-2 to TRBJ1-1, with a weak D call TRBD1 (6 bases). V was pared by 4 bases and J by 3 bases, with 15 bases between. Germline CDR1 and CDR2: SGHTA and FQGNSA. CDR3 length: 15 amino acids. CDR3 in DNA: TGTGCCAGCAGCTCTACCCGAGGGGGGGACACTGAAGCTTTCTTT. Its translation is CASSSTRGGDTEAFF. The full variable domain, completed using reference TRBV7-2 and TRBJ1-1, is GAGVSQSPSNKVTEKGKDVELRCDPISGHTALYWYRQSLGQGLEFLIYFQGNSAPDKSGLPSDRFSAERTGGSVSTLTIQRTQQEDSAVYLCASSSTRGGDTEAFFGQGTRLTVV.

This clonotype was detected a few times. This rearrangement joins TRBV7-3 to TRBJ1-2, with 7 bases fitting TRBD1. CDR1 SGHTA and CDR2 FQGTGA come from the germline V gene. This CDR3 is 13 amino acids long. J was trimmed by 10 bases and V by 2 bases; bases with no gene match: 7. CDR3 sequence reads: CASSLYTGENYTF. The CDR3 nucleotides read TGTGCCAGCAGCTTATATACAGGGGAGAACTACACCTTC. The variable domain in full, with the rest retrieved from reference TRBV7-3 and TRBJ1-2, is GAGVSQTPSNKVTEKGKYVELRCDPISGHTALYWYRQSLGQGPEFLIYFQGTGAADDSGLPNDRFFAVRPEGSVSTLKIQRTERGDSAVYLCASSLYTGENYTFGSGTRLTVV.

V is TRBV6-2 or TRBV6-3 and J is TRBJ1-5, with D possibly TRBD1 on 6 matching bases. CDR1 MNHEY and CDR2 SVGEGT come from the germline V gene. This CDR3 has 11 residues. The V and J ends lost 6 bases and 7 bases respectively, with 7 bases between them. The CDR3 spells CASSQGQPQHF. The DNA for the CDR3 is TGTGCCAGCAGCCAGGGGCAGCCCCAGCATTTT.

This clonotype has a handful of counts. Here the CDR3 DNA reads TGTGCCAGCAGACGCGGACAGGCAAACACTGAAGCTTTCTTT. Its protein product is CASRRGQANTEAFF. The chain links TRBV12-3 or TRBV12-4 to TRBJ1-1; 7 nucleotides agree with TRBD1. The J segment lost 2 bases and the V segment lost 6 bases, leaving 6 bases of the junction unmatched. CDR3 size: 14 residues.

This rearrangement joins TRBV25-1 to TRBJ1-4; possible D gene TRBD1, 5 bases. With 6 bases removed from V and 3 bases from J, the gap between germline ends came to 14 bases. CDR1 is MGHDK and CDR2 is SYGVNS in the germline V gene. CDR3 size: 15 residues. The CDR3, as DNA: TGTGCCAGCAGCCGACCTCAGGGAGCTAATGAAAAACTGTTTTTT. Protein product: CASSRPQGANEKLFF.

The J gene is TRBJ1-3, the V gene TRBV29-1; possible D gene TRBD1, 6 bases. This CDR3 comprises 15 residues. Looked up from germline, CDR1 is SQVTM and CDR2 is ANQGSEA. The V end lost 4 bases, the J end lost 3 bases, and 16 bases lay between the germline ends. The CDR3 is CSVGVGGAFGNTIYF. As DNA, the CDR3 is TGCAGCGTTGGCGTCGGGGGCGCTTTTGGAAACACCATATATTTT.

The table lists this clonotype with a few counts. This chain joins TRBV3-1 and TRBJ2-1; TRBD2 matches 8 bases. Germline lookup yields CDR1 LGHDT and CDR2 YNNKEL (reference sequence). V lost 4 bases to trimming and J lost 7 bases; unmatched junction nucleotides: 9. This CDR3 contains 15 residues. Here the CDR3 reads CASSLAGLEMNEQFF. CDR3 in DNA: TGTGCCAGCAGCCTCGCGGGACTAGAGATGAATGAGCAGTTCTTC.

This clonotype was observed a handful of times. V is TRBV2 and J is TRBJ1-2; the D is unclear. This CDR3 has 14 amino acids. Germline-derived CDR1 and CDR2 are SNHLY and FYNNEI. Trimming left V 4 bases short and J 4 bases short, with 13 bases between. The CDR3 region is CASSVEGFSYGYTF. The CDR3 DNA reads TGTGCCAGCAGTGTAGAGGGTTTTTCCTATGGCTACACCTTC.

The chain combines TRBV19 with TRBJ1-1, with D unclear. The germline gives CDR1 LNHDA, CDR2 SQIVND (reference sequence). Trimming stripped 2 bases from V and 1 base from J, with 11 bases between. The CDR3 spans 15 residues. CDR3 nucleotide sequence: TGTGCCAGTAGTATATACGGTCGATCGAACACTGAAGCTTTCTTT. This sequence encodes CASSIYGRSNTEAFF.